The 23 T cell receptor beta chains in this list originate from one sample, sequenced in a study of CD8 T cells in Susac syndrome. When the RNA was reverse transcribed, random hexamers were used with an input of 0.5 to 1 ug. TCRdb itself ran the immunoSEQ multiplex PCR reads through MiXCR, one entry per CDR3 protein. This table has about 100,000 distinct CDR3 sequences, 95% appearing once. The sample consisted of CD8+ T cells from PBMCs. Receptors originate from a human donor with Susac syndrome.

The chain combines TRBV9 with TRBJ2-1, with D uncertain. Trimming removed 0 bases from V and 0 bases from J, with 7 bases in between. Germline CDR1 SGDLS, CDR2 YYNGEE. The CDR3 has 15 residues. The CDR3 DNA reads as TGTGCCAGCAGCGTAGTTGATGTCTCCTACAATGAGCAGTTCTTC. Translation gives CASSVVDVSYNEQFF.

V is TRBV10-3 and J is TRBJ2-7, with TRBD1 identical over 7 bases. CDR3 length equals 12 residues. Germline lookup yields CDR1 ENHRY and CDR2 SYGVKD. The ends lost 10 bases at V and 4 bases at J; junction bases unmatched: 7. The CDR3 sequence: CATTGEKYEQYF. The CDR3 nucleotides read TGTGCCACCACAGGGGAGAAGTACGAGCAGTACTTC.

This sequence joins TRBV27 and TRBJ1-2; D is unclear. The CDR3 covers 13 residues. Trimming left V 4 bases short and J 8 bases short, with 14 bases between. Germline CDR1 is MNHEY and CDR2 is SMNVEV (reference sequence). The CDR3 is CASSSARVMGYTF. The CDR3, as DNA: TGTGCCAGCAGTTCTGCCCGGGTTATGGGCTACACCTTC.

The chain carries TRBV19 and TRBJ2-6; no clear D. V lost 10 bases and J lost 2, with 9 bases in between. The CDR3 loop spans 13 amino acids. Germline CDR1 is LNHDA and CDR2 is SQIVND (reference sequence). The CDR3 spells CATGSAGANVLTF. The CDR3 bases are TGTGCCACAGGCAGCGCTGGGGCCAACGTCCTGACTTTC. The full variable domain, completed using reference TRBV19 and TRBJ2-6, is DGGITQSPKYLFRKEGQNVTLSCEQNLNHDAMYWYRQDPGQGLRLIYYSQIVNDFQKGDIAEGYSVSREKKESFPLTVTSAQKNPTAFYLCATGSAGANVLTFGAGSRLTVL.

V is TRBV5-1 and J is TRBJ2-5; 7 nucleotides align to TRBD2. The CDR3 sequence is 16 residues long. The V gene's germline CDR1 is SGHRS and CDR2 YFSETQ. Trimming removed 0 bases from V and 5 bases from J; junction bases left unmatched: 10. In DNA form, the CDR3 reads TGCGCCAGCAGCTTGGGTCCAGCGGGGTCCGGGGAGACCCAGTACTTC. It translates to CASSLGPAGSGETQYF.

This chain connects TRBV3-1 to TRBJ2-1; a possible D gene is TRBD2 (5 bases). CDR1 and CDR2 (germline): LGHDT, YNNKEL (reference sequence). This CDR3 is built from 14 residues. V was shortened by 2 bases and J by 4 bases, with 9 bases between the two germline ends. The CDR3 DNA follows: TGTGCCAGCAGCCAATCCCGGGGATACAATGAGCAGTTCTTC. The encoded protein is CASSQSRGYNEQFF.

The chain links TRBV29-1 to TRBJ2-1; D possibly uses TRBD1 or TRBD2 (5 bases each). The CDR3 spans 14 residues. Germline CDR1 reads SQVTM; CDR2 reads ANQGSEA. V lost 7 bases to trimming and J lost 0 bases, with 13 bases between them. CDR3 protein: CSGGSGLSYNEQFF. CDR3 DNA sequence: TGCAGCGGGGGATCGGGGCTCTCCTACAATGAGCAGTTCTTC.

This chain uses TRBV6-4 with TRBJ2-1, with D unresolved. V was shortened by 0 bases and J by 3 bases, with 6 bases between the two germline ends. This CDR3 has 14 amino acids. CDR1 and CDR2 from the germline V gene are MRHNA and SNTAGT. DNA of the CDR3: TGTGCCAGCAGTGACTCGAAGGACTACAATGAGCAGTTCTTC. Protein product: CASSDSKDYNEQFF.

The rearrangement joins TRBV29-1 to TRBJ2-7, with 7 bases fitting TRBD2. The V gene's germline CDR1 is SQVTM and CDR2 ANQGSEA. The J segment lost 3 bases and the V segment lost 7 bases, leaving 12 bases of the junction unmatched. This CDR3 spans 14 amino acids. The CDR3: CSASGGDGFYEQYF. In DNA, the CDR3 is TGCAGCGCCTCTGGGGGGGACGGGTTCTACGAGCAGTACTTC.

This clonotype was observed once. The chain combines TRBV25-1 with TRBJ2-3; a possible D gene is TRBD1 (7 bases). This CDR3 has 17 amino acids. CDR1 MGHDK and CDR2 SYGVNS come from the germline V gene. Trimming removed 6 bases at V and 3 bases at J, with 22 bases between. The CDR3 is CASRNTRRGQNTDTQYF. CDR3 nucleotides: TGTGCCAGCAGGAACACCAGGAGGGGACAGAATACAGATACGCAGTATTTT.

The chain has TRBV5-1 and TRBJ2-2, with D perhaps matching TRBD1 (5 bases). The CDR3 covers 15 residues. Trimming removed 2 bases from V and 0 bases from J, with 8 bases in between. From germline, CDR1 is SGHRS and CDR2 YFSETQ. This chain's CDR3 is CASSFGHPNTGELFF. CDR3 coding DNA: TGCGCCAGCAGCTTTGGACATCCGAACACCGGGGAGCTGTTTTTT. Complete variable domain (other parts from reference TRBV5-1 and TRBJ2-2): KAGVTQTPRYLIKTRGQQVTLSCSPISGHRSVSWYQQTPGQGLQFLFEYFSETQRNKGNFPGRFSGRQFSNSRSEMNVSTLELGDSALYLCASSFGHPNTGELFFGEGSRLTVL.

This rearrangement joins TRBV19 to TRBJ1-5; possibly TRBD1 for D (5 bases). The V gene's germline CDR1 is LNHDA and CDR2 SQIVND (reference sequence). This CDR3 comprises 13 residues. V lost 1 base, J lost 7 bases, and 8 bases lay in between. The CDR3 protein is CASSIVGEQPQHF. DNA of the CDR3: TGTGCCAGTAGTATAGTAGGGGAGCAGCCCCAGCATTTT.

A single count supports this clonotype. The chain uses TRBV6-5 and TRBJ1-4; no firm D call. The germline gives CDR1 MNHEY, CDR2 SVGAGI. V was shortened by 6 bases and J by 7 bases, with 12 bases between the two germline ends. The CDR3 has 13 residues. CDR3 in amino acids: CASSMGKAEKLFF. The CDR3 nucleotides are TGTGCCAGCAGCATGGGGAAGGCTGAAAAACTGTTTTTT.

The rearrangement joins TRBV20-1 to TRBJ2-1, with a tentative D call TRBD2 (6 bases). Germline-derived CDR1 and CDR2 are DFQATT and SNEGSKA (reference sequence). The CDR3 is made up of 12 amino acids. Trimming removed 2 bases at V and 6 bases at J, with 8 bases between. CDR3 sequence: CSARPGVNEQFF. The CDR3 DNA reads TGCAGTGCTAGACCGGGAGTCAATGAGCAGTTCTTC.

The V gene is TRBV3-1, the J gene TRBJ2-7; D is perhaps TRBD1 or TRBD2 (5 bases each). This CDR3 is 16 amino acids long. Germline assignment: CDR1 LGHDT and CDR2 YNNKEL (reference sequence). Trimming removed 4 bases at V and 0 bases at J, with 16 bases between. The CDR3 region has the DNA TGTGCCAGCAGCCCTAGTAGGGACGGCCACTCCTACGAGCAGTACTTC. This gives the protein CASSPSRDGHSYEQYF.

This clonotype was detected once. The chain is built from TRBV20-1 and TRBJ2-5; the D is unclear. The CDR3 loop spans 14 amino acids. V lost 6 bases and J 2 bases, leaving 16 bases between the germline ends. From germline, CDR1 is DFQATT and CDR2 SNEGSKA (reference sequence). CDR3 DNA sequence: TGCAGTGCGGAATCGTTGGATGAACAAGAGACCCAGTACTTC. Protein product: CSAESLDEQETQYF.

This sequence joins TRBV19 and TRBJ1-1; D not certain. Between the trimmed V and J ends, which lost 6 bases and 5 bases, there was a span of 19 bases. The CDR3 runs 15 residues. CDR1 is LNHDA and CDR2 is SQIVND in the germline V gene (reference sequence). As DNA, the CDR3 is TGTGCCAGTAGGTCCGGTAGCAACTGGCCGACTGAAGCTTTCTTT. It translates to CASRSGSNWPTEAFF.

The CDR3, as DNA: TGTGCCAGCAGCACCGACAGGGGTCCCACCGGGGAGCTGTTTTTT. This codes for CASSTDRGPTGELFF. The chain has TRBV7-9 and TRBJ2-2; 8 nucleotides line up with TRBD1. Per germline, CDR1 SEHNR and CDR2 FQNEAQ (reference sequence). Losses at the gene ends were 5 bases for V and 4 bases for J; bases not matched to a gene: 6. The CDR3 length is 15 residues. Based on the CDR3 plus reference TRBV7-9 and TRBJ2-2, the full variable domain is DTGVSQNPRHKITKRGQNVTFRCDPISEHNRLYWYRQTLGQGPEFLTYFQNEAQLEKSRLLSDRFSAERPKGSFSTLEIQRTEQGDSAMYLCASSTDRGPTGELFFGEGSRLTVL.

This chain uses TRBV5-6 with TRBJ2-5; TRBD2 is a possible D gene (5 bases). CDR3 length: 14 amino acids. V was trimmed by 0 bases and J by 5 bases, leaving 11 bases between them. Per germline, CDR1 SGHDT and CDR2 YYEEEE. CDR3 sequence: CASSLAGVAETQYF. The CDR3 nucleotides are TGTGCCAGCAGCTTGGCCGGGGTTGCGGAGACCCAGTACTTC. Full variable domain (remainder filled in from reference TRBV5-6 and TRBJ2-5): DAGVTQSPTHLIKTRGQQVTLRCSPKSGHDTVSWYQQALGQGPQFIFQYYEEEERQRGNFPDRFSGHQFPNYSSELNVNALLLGDSALYLCASSLAGVAETQYFGPGTRLLVL.

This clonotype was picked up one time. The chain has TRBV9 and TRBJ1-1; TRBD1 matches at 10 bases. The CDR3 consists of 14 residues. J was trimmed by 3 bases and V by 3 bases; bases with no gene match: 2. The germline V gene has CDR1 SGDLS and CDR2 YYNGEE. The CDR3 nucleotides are TGTGCCAGCAGCGCCGGGACAGGGGACACTGAAGCTTTCTTT. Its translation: CASSAGTGDTEAFF.

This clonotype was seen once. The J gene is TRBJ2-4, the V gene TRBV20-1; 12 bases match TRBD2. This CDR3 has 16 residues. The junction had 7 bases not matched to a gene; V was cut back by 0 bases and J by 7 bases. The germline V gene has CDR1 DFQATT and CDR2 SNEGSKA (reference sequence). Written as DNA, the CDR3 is TGCAGTGCTAGAGATGCTAGCGGGAGGGCGGGGAACATTCAGTACTTC. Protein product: CSARDASGRAGNIQYF.

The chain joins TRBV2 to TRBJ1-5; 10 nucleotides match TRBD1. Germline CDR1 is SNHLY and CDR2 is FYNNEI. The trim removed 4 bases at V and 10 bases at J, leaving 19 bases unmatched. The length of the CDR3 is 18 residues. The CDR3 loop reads CASSVRPGRDRGHTPQHF. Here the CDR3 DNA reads TGTGCCAGCAGTGTTAGGCCCGGCCGGGACAGGGGACACACTCCCCAGCATTTT.

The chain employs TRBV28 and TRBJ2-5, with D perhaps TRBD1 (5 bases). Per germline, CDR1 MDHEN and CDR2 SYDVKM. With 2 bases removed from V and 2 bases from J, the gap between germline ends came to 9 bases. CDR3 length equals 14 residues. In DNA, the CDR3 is TGTGCCAGCAGTTTAATGTACAGGCAAGAGACCCAGTACTTC. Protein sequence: CASSLMYRQETQYF.